This T cell receptor beta chain was sequenced during a study of blood T cells in healthy people across ages. With a J-beta primer mix and a sample-barcoded 5' primer, a second PCR ran about 7 to 11 cycles. Each of the cDNA molecules was tagged by a template-switch adaptor with 12 random nucleotides. TCRdb processed the 5' RACE reads anew with MiXCR; each CDR3 protein has one entry. This table has roughly 790,000 distinct CDR3 sequences, about 42% appearing once. The specimen sequenced was blood. This TCR derives from a woman in her sixties or seventies in good health.

The CDR3 sequence: CASSNTGFEGAEAFF. The DNA of the CDR3 is TGTGCCAGCAGTAATACAGGGTTTGAAGGGGCTGAAGCTTTCTTT. J is TRBJ1-1 and V is TRBV6-5; D is possibly TRBD1 (6 bases). Germline CDR1 is MNHEY and CDR2 is SVGAGI. The CDR3 totals 15 residues. The ends were cut back, 5 bases at V and 6 bases at J, with 19 bases in the middle.